These 15 T cell receptor beta chains originate from one sample sequenced in a study of early T cells in non-severe SARS-CoV-2 infection. Via MiXCR, TCRdb re-called the 5' RACE reads, giving one row per CDR3 protein. Altogether fewer than 110,000 distinct CDR3 sequences are present, over 8.5% being singletons, with the ten largest covering approximately 8.1%. The sequenced sample was whole blood. The receptors come from an adult who was a healthcare worker with PCR-confirmed SARS-CoV-2 infection or an uninfected control (not recorded which).

This chain links TRBV2 with TRBJ2-1; 8 bases line up with TRBD2. Germline trimming cut 7 bases from V and 4 bases from J; bases unmatched to any gene: 6. Per the germline V gene, CDR1 is SNHLY and CDR2 is FYNNEI. The CDR3 consists of 14 residues. The CDR3 protein is CASTGLVGYNEQFF. The CDR3 nucleotides read TGTGCCAGCACGGGACTAGTTGGTTACAATGAGCAGTTCTTC.

This clonotype was detected a few times. V is TRBV7-6 and J is TRBJ2-1; 9 positions match TRBD2. The CDR3 is 19 amino acids. The V and J ends lost 0 bases and 4 bases, in that order; junction bases with no gene match: 13. Germline V gene lookup returns CDR1 SGHVS and CDR2 FNYEAQ. The CDR3 loop reads CASSLAGPLSGRRYNEQFF. As DNA, the CDR3 is TGTGCCAGCAGCTTAGCCGGTCCGTTGAGCGGGAGGCGTTACAATGAGCAGTTCTTC.

This sequence joins TRBV7-2 and TRBJ2-3; D not certain. Germline V gene data show CDR1 as SGHTA and CDR2 as FQGNSA. V was clipped by 6 bases and J by 1 base, with 17 bases between them. This CDR3 contains 16 residues. CDR3 nucleotide sequence: TGTGCCAGCAGTAAAGGTCCCGGTGGGGGCACAGATACGCAGTATTTT. It encodes CASSKGPGGGTDTQYF.

There are many counts of this clonotype. The J gene is TRBJ2-1, the V gene TRBV20-1; weak D call: TRBD2 (5 bases). The CDR3 is made up of 14 amino acids. Germline V gene sequence: CDR1 DFQATT, CDR2 SNEGSKA (reference sequence). The V end lost 1 base, the J end lost 0 bases, and 7 bases lay between the germline ends. CDR3 region: CSARARDSYNEQFF. In DNA, the CDR3 is TGCAGTGCTAGAGCCCGGGACTCCTACAATGAGCAGTTCTTC.

This clonotype was found many times. The chain is built from TRBV7-9 and TRBJ2-7, with TRBD2 identical over 7 bases. This CDR3 contains 14 residues. Germline loops: CDR1 SEHNR, CDR2 FQNEAQ (reference sequence). Unmatched junction bases numbered 1, after V lost 0 bases and J lost 2 bases. Written as DNA, the CDR3 is TGTGCCAGCAGCTTAGCGGGAGGGACCTACGAGCAGTACTTC. Translation: CASSLAGGTYEQYF.

This chain connects TRBV28 to TRBJ1-1, with D tentatively TRBD1 (5 bases). There are 12 residues in the CDR3. Germline V CDR1 and CDR2: MDHEN, SYDVKM. The V and J ends lost 7 bases and 11 bases respectively, with 17 bases between them. The CDR3 DNA reads as TGTGCCAGCACGATGGGGGGGGAGCGGGCTTTCTTT. Amino acid sequence: CASTMGGERAFF. Full variable domain (outside the CDR3, taken from reference TRBV28 and TRBJ1-1): DVKVTQSSRYLVKRTGEKVFLECVQDMDHENMFWYRQDPGLGLRLIYFSYDVKMKEKGDIPEGYSVSREKKERFSLILESASTNQTSMYLCASTMGGERAFFGQGTRLTVV.

The V call is TRBV10-3, the J call TRBJ2-4, with 10 nucleotides matching TRBD1. This CDR3 is 11 amino acids long. From germline, CDR1 is ENHRY and CDR2 SYGVKD. Trimming removed 10 bases from V and 8 bases from J; junction bases left unmatched: 2. The CDR3 coding sequence is TGTGCCACCGGGACAGGGGACATTCAGTACTTC. Translated: CATGTGDIQYF.

This clonotype was observed at least ten times. The chain links TRBV10-3 to TRBJ2-6, with 7 positions matching TRBD1. The length of the CDR3 is 20 residues. V gave up 7 bases and J gave up 0 bases; unmatched junction bases: 18. Germline V gene data show CDR1 as ENHRY and CDR2 as SYGVKD. CDR3 protein: CAITRVNPGQILSGANVLTF. In DNA, the CDR3 is TGTGCCATCACCCGAGTTAATCCGGGACAGATTCTCTCTGGGGCCAACGTCCTGACTTTC.

This clonotype was seen many times. The chain employs TRBV3-1 and TRBJ2-2; perhaps TRBD2 as D (5 bases). Germline V CDR1 and CDR2: LGHDT, YNNKEL (reference sequence). V lost 2 bases to trimming and J lost 7 bases, with 11 bases between them. There are 14 residues in the CDR3. The CDR3 reads CASSQPSGGGELFF. For the CDR3, the DNA is TGTGCCAGCAGCCAACCCAGCGGAGGCGGGGAGCTGTTTTTT.

The chain couples TRBV14 to TRBJ1-1, with unresolved D. V was cut by 1 base and J by 5 bases, with 11 bases left in between. CDR1 and CDR2 (germline): SGHDN, FVKESK. The CDR3 sequence is 14 residues long. Here the CDR3 reads CASSQVGLGTEAFF. CDR3 in DNA: TGTGCCAGCAGCCAAGTAGGGCTGGGAACTGAAGCTTTCTTT.

This chain links TRBV7-9 with TRBJ2-1; D remains unclear. V was pared by 0 bases and J by 6 bases, with 9 bases between. CDR1 SEHNR and CDR2 FQNEAQ come from the germline V gene (reference sequence). CDR3 length: 14 amino acids. The DNA of the CDR3 is TGTGCCAGCAGCTTAGCGCTCGAGAGCAATGAGCAGTTCTTC. Translated: CASSLALESNEQFF. Variable domain in full (rest from reference TRBV7-9 and TRBJ2-1): DTGVSQNPRHKITKRGQNVTFRCDPISEHNRLYWYRQTLGQGPEFLTYFQNEAQLEKSRLLSDRFSAERPKGSFSTLEIQRTEQGDSAMYLCASSLALESNEQFFGPGTRLTVL.

V usage is TRBV7-3 and J usage is TRBJ2-2, with D unclear. Germline values: CDR1 SGHTA, CDR2 FQGTGA. V lost 0 bases, J lost 4 bases, and 9 bases lay in between. CDR3 length: 15 amino acids. CDR3 sequence (DNA): TGTGCCAGCAGCTTAACGTTCGGCGGCACCGGGGAGCTGTTTTTT. This encodes CASSLTFGGTGELFF.

This clonotype has at least ten counts. The J gene is TRBJ2-7, the V gene TRBV19; 11 bases are shared with TRBD2. V was clipped by 3 bases and J by 6 bases; unmatched bases: 4. CDR1 LNHDA and CDR2 SQIVND come from the germline V gene (reference sequence). This CDR3 comprises 14 residues. This CDR3 is CASSIASGRIEQYF. CDR3 DNA sequence: TGTGCCAGTAGTATTGCTAGCGGGAGGATCGAGCAGTACTTC.

This chain joins TRBV5-1 and TRBJ2-2; 7 positions match TRBD2. Germline CDR1 SGHRS, CDR2 YFSETQ. The V and J ends lost 1 base and 0 bases, in that order; junction bases with no gene match: 3. This CDR3 has 16 amino acids. Here the CDR3 reads CASSLFSGTNTGELFF. CDR3 sequence (DNA): TGCGCCAGCAGCTTGTTCAGCGGGACGAACACCGGGGAGCTGTTTTTT.

The gene calls are TRBV11-2 and TRBJ2-7, with D perhaps TRBD1 or TRBD2 (5 bases each). Trimming took 1 base from V and 5 from J, leaving 15 bases between them. The CDR3 totals 15 residues. In germline, CDR1 is SGHAT, CDR2 FQNNGV. As DNA, the CDR3 is TGTGCCAGCAGCTTAGCGGGGCGGTTCGTCGACGAGCAGTACTTC. Translating gives CASSLAGRFVDEQYF.